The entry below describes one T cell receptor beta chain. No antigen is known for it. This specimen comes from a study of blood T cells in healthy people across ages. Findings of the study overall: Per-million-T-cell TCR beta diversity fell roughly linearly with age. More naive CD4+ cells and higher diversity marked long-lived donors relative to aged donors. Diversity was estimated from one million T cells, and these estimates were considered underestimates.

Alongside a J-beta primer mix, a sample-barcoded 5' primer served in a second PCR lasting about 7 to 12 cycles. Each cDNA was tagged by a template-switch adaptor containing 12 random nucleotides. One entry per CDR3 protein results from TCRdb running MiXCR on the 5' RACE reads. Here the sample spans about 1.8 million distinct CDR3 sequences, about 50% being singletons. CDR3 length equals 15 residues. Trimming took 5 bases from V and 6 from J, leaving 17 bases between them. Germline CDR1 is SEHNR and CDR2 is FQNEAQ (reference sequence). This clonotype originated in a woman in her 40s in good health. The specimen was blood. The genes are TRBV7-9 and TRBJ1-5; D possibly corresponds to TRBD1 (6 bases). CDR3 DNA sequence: TGTGCCAGCAGCCCCAGGGGCTTGGGTAGTCAGCCCCAGCATTTT. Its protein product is CASSPRGLGSQPQHF. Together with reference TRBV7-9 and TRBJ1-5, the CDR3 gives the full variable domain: DTGVSQNPRHKITKRGQNVTFRCDPISEHNRLYWYRQTLGQGPEFLTYFQNEAQLEKSRLLSDRFSAERPKGSFSTLEIQRTEQGDSAMYLCASSPRGLGSQPQHFGDGTRLSIL.